This is a list of T cell receptor beta chains from one sample in a study of Tregs in tolerant kidney transplant recipients. Clones were read by immunoSEQ multiplex PCR, and TCRdb kept only the in-frame ones, dropping some. The repertoire holds 50,000 to 55,000 clones, with around 93% as singletons. Sequenced material: CD8+ T cells from blood (PBMCs), taken 24 months after the transplant. The receptors derive from a human patient who received a combined kidney and bone marrow transplant. These T cells may partly come from the graft donor. Each CDR3 is given with its conserved first and last residue. Each record gives: CDR3 protein, CDR3 DNA, J gene, D gene, CDR3 length, clone size, V gene. The D gene is left open where the match is weak. Where a row states a size, it is once, few, many or the class of an expanded clone; other rows omit it.

CDR3 protein: CASSTFGTSTDTQYF
CDR3 DNA: TGTGCCAGTAGTACCTTCGGGACTTCCACAGATACGCAGTATTTT
J gene: TRBJ2-3
D gene: -
CDR3 length: 15
clone size: -
V gene: TRBV19

CDR3 protein: CASSQSRGLDGYTF
CDR3 DNA: TGTGCCAGCAGTCAAAGCAGGGGGCTGGATGGCTACACCTTC
J gene: TRBJ1-2
D gene: TRBD1
CDR3 length: 14
clone size: -
V gene: TRBV28

CDR3 protein: CASSNFIRGAYNEQFF
CDR3 DNA: TGTGCCAGCAGCAACTTCATAAGGGGCGCATACAATGAGCAGTTCTTC
J gene: TRBJ2-1
D gene: -
CDR3 length: 16
clone size: -
V gene: TRBV21-1

CDR3 protein: CASSQGFRGLINIQYF
CDR3 DNA: TGCGCCAGCAGCCAAGGTTTCCGGGGACTGATAAACATTCAGTACTTC
J gene: TRBJ2-4
D gene: -
CDR3 length: 16
clone size: -
V gene: TRBV4-1

CDR3 protein: CASSPGHPDTQYF
CDR3 DNA: TGTGCCAGCAGCCCGGGACATCCAGATACGCAGTATTTT
J gene: TRBJ2-3
D gene: -
CDR3 length: 13
clone size: -
V gene: TRBV7-2

CDR3 protein: CASSSYREFTDTQYF
CDR3 DNA: TGTGCCAGCTCATCATACAGAGAATTCACAGATACGCAGTATTTT
J gene: TRBJ2-3
D gene: -
CDR3 length: 15
clone size: -
V gene: TRBV18

CDR3 protein: CASSLGTGSGAKLFF
CDR3 DNA: TGTGCCAGCAGCTTAGGAACAGGTTCGGGTGCAAAACTGTTTTTT
J gene: TRBJ1-4
D gene: -
CDR3 length: 15
clone size: once
V gene: TRBV7-6

CDR3 protein: CASSQTVTHSSYNEQFF
CDR3 DNA: TGCGCCAGCAGCCAAACCGTGACTCATAGCTCCTACAATGAGCAGTTCTTC
J gene: TRBJ2-1
D gene: -
CDR3 length: 17
clone size: -
V gene: TRBV4-3

CDR3 protein: CSVEGGREYEQYF
CDR3 DNA: TGCAGCGTTGAAGGGGGGCGGGAGTACGAGCAGTACTTC
J gene: TRBJ2-7
D gene: -
CDR3 length: 13
clone size: -
V gene: TRBV29-1

CDR3 protein: CASADRDRIYNEQFF
CDR3 DNA: TGCGCCAGCGCCGACCGGGACAGAATATACAATGAGCAGTTCTTC
J gene: TRBJ2-1
D gene: TRBD1
CDR3 length: 15
clone size: -
V gene: TRBV4-1

CDR3 protein: CASSAGTGVGLAGGLRGNEQFF
CDR3 DNA: TGTGCCAGCAGCGCCGGGACAGGGGTCGGACTAGCGGGAGGTCTCCGGGGTAATGAGCAGTTCTTC
J gene: TRBJ2-1
D gene: TRBD2
CDR3 length: 22
clone size: -
V gene: TRBV9

CDR3 protein: CASSYGTGGYGYTF
CDR3 DNA: TGTGCCAGCAGTTACGGGACAGGGGGCTATGGCTACACCTTC
J gene: TRBJ1-2
D gene: TRBD1
CDR3 length: 14
clone size: once
V gene: TRBV6-5

CDR3 protein: CASSRRLAGDFYEQYF
CDR3 DNA: TGTGCCAGCAGCCGAAGACTAGCGGGAGACTTCTACGAGCAGTACTTC
J gene: TRBJ2-7
D gene: TRBD2
CDR3 length: 16
clone size: -
V gene: TRBV7-9

CDR3 protein: CSARQEVSYEQYF
CDR3 DNA: TGCAGCGCAAGACAGGAGGTCTCCTACGAGCAGTACTTC
J gene: TRBJ2-7
D gene: -
CDR3 length: 13
clone size: -
V gene: TRBV29-1

CDR3 protein: CASGAGGFYEQYF
CDR3 DNA: TGTGCCAGCGGAGCAGGGGGGTTCTACGAGCAGTACTTC
J gene: TRBJ2-7
D gene: -
CDR3 length: 13
clone size: -
V gene: TRBV7-9

CDR3 protein: CASSSRQYANEKLFF
CDR3 DNA: TGTGCCAGCAGCTCCAGACAATATGCTAATGAAAAACTGTTTTTT
J gene: TRBJ1-4
D gene: -
CDR3 length: 15
clone size: -
V gene: TRBV5-8

CDR3 protein: CASSNLAGGTDTQYF
CDR3 DNA: TGTGCCAGCAGCAATTTAGCGGGAGGCACAGATACGCAGTATTTT
J gene: TRBJ2-3
D gene: TRBD2
CDR3 length: 15
clone size: -
V gene: TRBV4-2

CDR3 protein: CASSEALGGSGNQPQHF
CDR3 DNA: TGTGCCAGCAGTGAAGCGCTCGGGGGGTCGGGCAATCAGCCCCAGCATTTT
J gene: TRBJ1-5
D gene: -
CDR3 length: 17
clone size: -
V gene: TRBV2

CDR3 protein: CASSLAASRNTEAFF
CDR3 DNA: TGTGCCAGCAGTTTGGCGGCCTCTAGGAACACTGAAGCTTTCTTT
J gene: TRBJ1-1
D gene: -
CDR3 length: 15
clone size: -
V gene: TRBV28

CDR3 protein: CASSLARDRGSGELFF
CDR3 DNA: TGTGCCAGCAGCTTAGCCCGGGACAGGGGATCCGGGGAGCTGTTTTTT
J gene: TRBJ2-2
D gene: TRBD1
CDR3 length: 16
clone size: -
V gene: TRBV7-2

CDR3 protein: CASSQDGPPGLVAYEQYF
CDR3 DNA: TGCGCCAGCAGCCAAGATGGCCCGCCGGGACTAGTTGCCTACGAGCAGTACTTC
J gene: TRBJ2-7
D gene: TRBD2
CDR3 length: 18
clone size: -
V gene: TRBV4-1

CDR3 protein: CASSQVGRTGWETQYF
CDR3 DNA: TGCGCCAGCAGCCAAGTGGGTAGGACAGGGTGGGAGACCCAGTACTTC
J gene: TRBJ2-5
D gene: TRBD1
CDR3 length: 16
clone size: once
V gene: TRBV4-1

CDR3 protein: CASSNLQGLAEAFF
CDR3 DNA: TGTGCCAGCAGTAACCTACAGGGGTTGGCTGAAGCTTTCTTT
J gene: TRBJ1-1
D gene: TRBD1
CDR3 length: 14
clone size: -
V gene: TRBV27

CDR3 protein: CASNEGQSSYNSPLHF
CDR3 DNA: TGTGCCAGCAACGAAGGACAGAGCTCCTATAATTCACCCCTCCACTTT
J gene: TRBJ1-6
D gene: -
CDR3 length: 16
clone size: -
V gene: TRBV25-1

CDR3 protein: CASSSVRTDTQYF
CDR3 DNA: TGCGCCAGCAGTTCTGTTCGCACAGATACGCAGTATTTT
J gene: TRBJ2-3
D gene: -
CDR3 length: 13
clone size: once
V gene: TRBV4-1

CDR3 protein: CASSSAGGPHGELFF
CDR3 DNA: TGTGCCAGCAGCTCGGCGGGAGGGCCTCACGGGGAGCTGTTTTTT
J gene: TRBJ2-2
D gene: TRBD2
CDR3 length: 15
clone size: -
V gene: TRBV9

CDR3 protein: CASSPWTGDGIQYF
CDR3 DNA: TGTGCCAGCAGCCCTTGGACAGGGGATGGCATTCAGTACTTC
J gene: TRBJ2-4
D gene: TRBD1
CDR3 length: 14
clone size: -
V gene: TRBV11-2

CDR3 protein: CASSQQRLAGISYNEQFF
CDR3 DNA: TGCGCCAGCAGCCAGCAGCGACTAGCGGGAATCTCCTACAATGAGCAGTTCTTC
J gene: TRBJ2-1
D gene: TRBD2
CDR3 length: 18
clone size: -
V gene: TRBV4-3

CDR3 protein: CASSQDWQGEHNEQFF
CDR3 DNA: TGCGCCAGCAGCCAAGATTGGCAGGGGGAGCACAATGAGCAGTTCTTC
J gene: TRBJ2-1
D gene: TRBD1
CDR3 length: 16
clone size: -
V gene: TRBV4-3

CDR3 protein: CASSQGRYRIPRDPVLWETQYF
CDR3 DNA: TGCGCCAGCAGCCAGGGCCGTTATAGGATACCAAGAGACCCAGTACTTTGGGAGACCCAGTACTTC
J gene: TRBJ2-5
D gene: -
CDR3 length: 22
clone size: -
V gene: TRBV4-3

CDR3 protein: CASSMYSSYEQYF
CDR3 DNA: TGTGCCAGTAGTATGTACTCCTCGTACGAGCAGTACTTC
J gene: TRBJ2-7
D gene: -
CDR3 length: 13
clone size: -
V gene: TRBV19

CDR3 protein: CASSLQGFSNQPQHF
CDR3 DNA: TGTGCCAGCAGCTTGCAGGGGTTTAGCAATCAGCCCCAGCATTTT
J gene: TRBJ1-5
D gene: -
CDR3 length: 15
clone size: -
V gene: TRBV5-8

CDR3 protein: CASSERAAWVTGETQYF
CDR3 DNA: TGTGCCAGCAGTGAAAGGGCAGCCTGGGTGACAGGGGAGACCCAGTACTTC
J gene: TRBJ2-5
D gene: TRBD1
CDR3 length: 17
clone size: -
V gene: TRBV2

CDR3 protein: CASRGPSTDTQYF
CDR3 DNA: TGTGCCAGCAGGGGCCCCAGCACAGATACGCAGTATTTT
J gene: TRBJ2-3
D gene: -
CDR3 length: 13
clone size: -
V gene: TRBV6-1

CDR3 protein: CASSLELAYNEQFF
CDR3 DNA: TGTGCCAGCAGCTTGGAGCTAGCGTACAATGAGCAGTTCTTC
J gene: TRBJ2-1
D gene: -
CDR3 length: 14
clone size: -
V gene: TRBV5-8

CDR3 protein: CASSDYTYNEQFF
CDR3 DNA: TGTGCCAGTAGCGACTATACGTACAATGAGCAGTTCTTC
J gene: TRBJ2-1
D gene: -
CDR3 length: 13
clone size: -
V gene: TRBV19

CDR3 protein: CASSPPSFERGGEQFF
CDR3 DNA: TGTGCCAGCTCACCACCATCTTTCGAGCGGGGAGGTGAGCAGTTCTTC
J gene: TRBJ2-1
D gene: TRBD2
CDR3 length: 16
clone size: -
V gene: TRBV18

CDR3 protein: CASSQTGTTQYF
CDR3 DNA: TGCGCCAGCAGCCAGACAGGGACGACCCAGTACTTC
J gene: TRBJ2-5
D gene: TRBD1
CDR3 length: 12
clone size: -
V gene: TRBV4-1

CDR3 protein: CASSLGGRWETQYF
CDR3 DNA: TGTGCCAGCAGCTTAGGCGGGAGGTGGGAGACCCAGTACTTC
J gene: TRBJ2-5
D gene: TRBD2
CDR3 length: 14
clone size: -
V gene: TRBV7-9

CDR3 protein: CASSLGRGGYEQYF
CDR3 DNA: TGTGCCAGCAGCTTAGGGCGGGGGGGTTACGAGCAGTACTTC
J gene: TRBJ2-7
D gene: TRBD2
CDR3 length: 14
clone size: -
V gene: TRBV7-6